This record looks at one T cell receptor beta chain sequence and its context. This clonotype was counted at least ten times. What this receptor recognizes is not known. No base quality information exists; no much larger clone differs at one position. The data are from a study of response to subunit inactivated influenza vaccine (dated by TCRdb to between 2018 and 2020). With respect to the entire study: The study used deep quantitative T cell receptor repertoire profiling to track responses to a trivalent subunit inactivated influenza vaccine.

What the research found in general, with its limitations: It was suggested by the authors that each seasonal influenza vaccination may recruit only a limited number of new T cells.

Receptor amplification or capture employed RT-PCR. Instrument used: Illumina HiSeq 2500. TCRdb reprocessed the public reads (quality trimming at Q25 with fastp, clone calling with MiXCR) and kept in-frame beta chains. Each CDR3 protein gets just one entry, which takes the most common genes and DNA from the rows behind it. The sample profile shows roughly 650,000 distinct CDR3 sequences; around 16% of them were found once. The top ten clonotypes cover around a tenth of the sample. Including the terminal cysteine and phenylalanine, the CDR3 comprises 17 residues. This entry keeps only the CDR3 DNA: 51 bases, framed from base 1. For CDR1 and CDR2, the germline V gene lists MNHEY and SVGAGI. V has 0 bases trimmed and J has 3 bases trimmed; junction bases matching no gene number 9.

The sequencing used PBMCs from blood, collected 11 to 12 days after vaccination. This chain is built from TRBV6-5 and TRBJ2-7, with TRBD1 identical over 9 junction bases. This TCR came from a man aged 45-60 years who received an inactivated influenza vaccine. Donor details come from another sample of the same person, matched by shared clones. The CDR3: CASSYSIPGQGFYEQYF. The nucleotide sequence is TGTGCCAGCAGTTACTCAATACCGGGACAGGGTTTCTACGAGCAGTACTTC.